Presented here are 20 T cell receptor beta chains from one specimen sequenced in a study of cytomegalovirus exposure and HLA in healthy donors. 60 Vbeta and 13 Jbeta primers were used in PCR. The method was immunoSEQ multiplex PCR; TCRdb's version includes in-frame clones alone and lacks a portion of them. The profile covers more than 200,000 clones, with nearly 80% appearing a single time and 1.5% to 2% taken by the ten largest. Sequencing input: PBMCs. Receptors originate from a man between 18 and 35 years old in good health and CMV-seronegative.

The CDR3 DNA is TGCGCCAGCAGCTACGGGACTAGCGGGAGCGAGCAGTACTTC. Protein product: CASSYGTSGSEQYF. The chain combines TRBV5-1 with TRBJ2-7; TRBD2 agrees at 14 bases. Germline trimming cut 3 bases from V and 6 bases from J; bases unmatched to any gene: 2. This CDR3 has 14 residues. From germline, CDR1 is SGHRS and CDR2 YFSETQ.

V and J are TRBV2 and TRBJ1-5; 8 bases map to TRBD1. Germline values: CDR1 SNHLY, CDR2 FYNNEI. The ends lost 3 bases at V and 4 bases at J; junction bases unmatched: 5. This CDR3 spans 15 amino acids. In nucleotides, the CDR3 is TGTGCCAGCAGTGACACAGGGGGGGCAAATCAGCCCCAGCATTTT. As protein: CASSDTGGANQPQHF. Full variable domain (outside the CDR3, taken from reference TRBV2 and TRBJ1-5): EPEVTQTPSHQVTQMGQEVILRCVPISNHLYFYWYRQILGQKVEFLVSFYNNEISEKSEIFDDQFSVERPDGSNFTLKIRSTKLEDSAMYFCASSDTGGANQPQHFGDGTRLSIL.

The chain links TRBV28 to TRBJ2-1, with a tentative D call TRBD1 (5 bases). This CDR3 is 15 amino acids long. Per germline, CDR1 MDHEN and CDR2 SYDVKM. Deletions cut 6 bases from V and 2 bases from J, with 14 bases between. The CDR3 DNA reads as TGTGCCAGCAGCCCTGACAGTTCTACCTACAATGAGCAGTTCTTC. It is translated as CASSPDSSTYNEQFF.

The chain links TRBV7-2 to TRBJ2-1; TRBD2 aligns across 9 bases. The V gene's germline CDR1 is SGHTA and CDR2 FQGNSA. J was trimmed by 7 bases and V by 5 bases; bases with no gene match: 12. The CDR3 extends over 16 amino acids. The CDR3: CASSPEGGGGGNEQFF. CDR3 bases: TGTGCCAGCAGCCCTGAGGGAGGCGGGGGGGGTAATGAGCAGTTCTTC.

On this clone: Additional DNA sequences in this sample encode the identical CDR3. The V and J genes are TRBV7-3 and TRBJ1-1; tentative D call: TRBD1 (6 bases). There are 14 residues in the CDR3. Germline V lookup: CDR1 SGHTA, CDR2 FQGTGA. V was pared by 0 bases and J by 3 bases, with 8 bases between. This CDR3 reads CASSLTSGDTEAFF. Here the CDR3 DNA reads TGTGCCAGCAGCTTAACATCAGGGGACACTGAAGCTTTCTTT.

This clone was seen a few times. The genes are TRBV19 and TRBJ1-5; possible D gene TRBD1, 6 bases. The CDR3 runs to 15 residues. Germline V lookup: CDR1 LNHDA, CDR2 SQIVND (reference sequence). Trimming removed 2 bases from V and 6 bases from J, with 14 bases in between. The CDR3 region is CASSISRGGGQPQHF. The CDR3 DNA is TGTGCCAGTAGTATATCTCGGGGGGGCGGTCAGCCCCAGCATTTT.

The V gene is TRBV4-3, the J gene TRBJ2-1; 12 positions agree with TRBD1. CDR3 size: 15 residues. The germline V gene has CDR1 LGHNA and CDR2 YSLEER. V lost 4 bases, J lost 5 bases, and 3 bases stayed unmatched. CDR3 sequence reads: CASSRGQGANNEQFF. CDR3 bases: TGCGCCAGCAGCCGGGGACAGGGGGCCAACAATGAGCAGTTCTTC.

The V and J genes are TRBV5-1 and TRBJ2-7, with 7 bases lining up with TRBD2. Germline V gene data show CDR1 as SGHRS and CDR2 as YFSETQ. After removal of 2 bases from V and 4 bases from J, the junction contained 6 bases not matched to a gene. The CDR3 is 14 residues long. DNA for the CDR3: TGCGCCAGCAGCTTCGGGGGAGGGGCTTACGAGCAGTACTTC. As protein: CASSFGGGAYEQYF.

The J gene is TRBJ2-7, the V gene TRBV27; 7 bases align to TRBD1. The trim removed 8 bases at V and 7 bases at J, leaving 11 bases unmatched. This CDR3 comprises 13 residues. Germline V gives CDR1 MNHEY, CDR2 SMNVEV (reference sequence). The DNA of the CDR3 is TGTGCCAGCTCTGGGACAGCAAAAGGGGAGCAGTACTTC. Translation gives CASSGTAKGEQYF.

The J gene is TRBJ2-4, the V gene TRBV27; 9 bases align to TRBD1. Germline V gene sequence: CDR1 MNHEY, CDR2 SMNVEV (reference sequence). V lost 3 bases to trimming and J lost 9 bases; unmatched junction nucleotides: 3. There are 13 residues in the CDR3. The CDR3 coding sequence is TGTGCCAGCAGTTTGGGACAGGGAAGCATTCAGTACTTC. The encoded protein is CASSLGQGSIQYF.

V usage is TRBV5-4 and J usage is TRBJ2-3; 7 nucleotides match TRBD2. Trimming at V came to 0 bases and at J to 2 bases, leaving 6 bases not matched to a gene. The CDR3 extends over 16 amino acids. The germline gives CDR1 SGHNT, CDR2 YYREEE (reference sequence). CDR3 bases: TGTGCCAGCAGCTTGGCGGGGGGTCAGATCACAGATACGCAGTATTTT. Translating gives CASSLAGGQITDTQYF. Complete variable domain (other parts from reference TRBV5-4 and TRBJ2-3): ETGVTQSPTHLIKTRGQQVTLRCSSQSGHNTVSWYQQALGQGPQFIFQYYREEENGRGNFPPRFSGLQFPNYSSELNVNALELDDSALYLCASSLAGGQITDTQYFGPGTRLTVL.

The chain combines TRBV4-3 with TRBJ2-3; 11 bases agree with TRBD2. This CDR3 region has 16 residues. CDR1 and CDR2 from the germline V gene are LGHNA and YSLEER. Trimming at V came to 1 base and at J to 4 bases, leaving 4 bases not matched to a gene. CDR3: CASSQVTSGIPDTQYF. CDR3 bases: TGCGCCAGCAGCCAAGTGACTAGCGGGATCCCAGATACGCAGTATTTT.

This chain uses TRBV4-2 with TRBJ1-2, with D possibly being TRBD1 (5 bases). The CDR3 extends over 15 amino acids. From germline, CDR1 is LGHNA and CDR2 YNFKEQ. V was shortened by 0 bases and J by 2 bases, with 10 bases between the two germline ends. Here the CDR3 DNA reads TGTGCCAGCAGCCAAGAAACGGGACTCAACTATGGCTACACCTTC. As protein: CASSQETGLNYGYTF.

CDR3 protein: CAISEARTGQGAQHF. The CDR3 DNA follows: TGTGCCATCAGTGAAGCCCGGACAGGTCAAGGGGCCCAGCATTTT. The chain uses TRBV10-3 and TRBJ1-5; 7 nucleotides line up with TRBD1. V lost 3 bases to trimming and J lost 11 bases; unmatched junction nucleotides: 13. The CDR3 contains 15 residues. Germline V CDR1 and CDR2: ENHRY, SYGVKD.

The V gene is TRBV30, the J gene TRBJ2-6; no firm D call. Germline CDR1 reads GTSNPN; CDR2 reads SVGIG (reference sequence). Trimming took off 4 bases at V and 0 bases at J, with 4 bases between the two ends. This CDR3 has 13 residues. CDR3: CAWTGSGANVLTF. CDR3 sequence (DNA): TGTGCCTGGACGGGCTCTGGGGCCAACGTCCTGACTTTC.

This sequence joins TRBV11-3 and TRBJ2-3, with 7 bases that match TRBD2. This CDR3 region has 17 residues. The V gene's germline CDR1 is SGHNT and CDR2 YENEEA. Trimming took 4 bases from V and 4 from J; bases not matched to a gene: 14. CDR3 nucleotide sequence: TGTGCCAGCAGCTCCCCCCCCATGAGCGGGGCCTCAGATACGCAGTATTTT. Its protein product is CASSSPPMSGASDTQYF.

The chain combines TRBV30 with TRBJ2-7, with a tentative D call TRBD1 (6 bases). Deletions cut 6 bases from V and 6 bases from J, with 18 bases between. The CDR3 contains 13 residues. Germline assignment: CDR1 GTSNPN and CDR2 SVGIG (reference sequence). CDR3 nucleotide sequence: TGTGCCTGTGCCCGGGACATCTCTGTCGAGCAGTACTTC. It yields the protein CACARDISVEQYF. Full variable domain (rest looked up from reference TRBV30 and TRBJ2-7): SQTIHQWPATLVQPVGSPLSLECTVEGTSNPNLYWYRQAAGRGLQLLFYSVGIGQISSEVPQNLSASRPQDRQFILSSKKLLLSDSGFYLCACARDISVEQYFGPGTRLTVT.

This clone was seen more than once but under ten times. The chain has TRBV28 and TRBJ2-5, with unresolved D. V lost 4 bases, J lost 11 bases, and 17 bases lay in between. The CDR3 is made up of 13 amino acids. Germline V gene sequence: CDR1 MDHEN, CDR2 SYDVKM. Here the CDR3 DNA reads TGTGCCAGCAGTTCTTATAGAGGTGAAGAGCAGTACTTC. Translation gives CASSSYRGEEQYF.

Notes on this clone: The junction shows a germline mismatch at one end, possibly a read error. The chain has TRBV13 and TRBJ1-1; D uncertain. CDR3 length: 14 residues. Germline CDR1 and CDR2: PRHDT and FYEKMQ (reference sequence). The CDR3 loop is CASSLGYSSTEAFF. CDR3 DNA: TGTGCCAGCAGCCTAGGTTACTCTAGCACTGAAGCTTTCTTT. The full variable domain, rest sourced from reference TRBV13 and TRBJ1-1, is AAGVIQSPRHLIKEKRETATLKCYPIPRHDTVYWYQQGPGQDPQFLISFYEKMQSDKGSIPDRFSAQQFSDYHSELNMSSLELGDSALYFCASSLGYSSTEAFFGQGTRLTVV.

J is TRBJ2-5 and V is TRBV27; D is undetermined. The J call is uncertain, as TRBJ2-7 better fits the DNA end. The CDR3 has 11 amino acids. Germline CDR1 reads MNHEY; CDR2 reads SMNVEV (reference sequence). CDR3 DNA: TGTGCCAGCAGTTTTTCCTACGAGCAGTACTTC. Translating it yields CASSFSYEQYF.